This T cell receptor (beta chain) comes out of a study of early T cells in non-severe SARS-CoV-2 infection. Looking at the study overall: Whole-blood bulk RNA, unsorted, was sequenced, and chains were unpaired.

In this sample, this clonotype turned up many times. The germline CDR1 and CDR2 sequences are SNHLY and FYNNEI. J gave up 4 bases and V 8 bases, and 5 bases lay outside the gene matches. The CDR3 length is 14 residues. TCRdb ran MiXCR on the 5' RACE reads and lists one entry per CDR3 protein. The sample contains around 61,000 distinct CDR3 sequences, about 10% of which appear only once. The chain links TRBV2 to TRBJ1-4, with 9 bases aligning to TRBD1. This sequence originates from an adult who was a healthcare worker with PCR-confirmed SARS-CoV-2 infection or an uninfected control (not recorded which). The material sequenced was whole blood. This CDR3 is CASRPGQGNEKLFF. CDR3 in DNA: TGTGCCAGCCGACCGGGACAGGGTAATGAAAAACTGTTTTTT.